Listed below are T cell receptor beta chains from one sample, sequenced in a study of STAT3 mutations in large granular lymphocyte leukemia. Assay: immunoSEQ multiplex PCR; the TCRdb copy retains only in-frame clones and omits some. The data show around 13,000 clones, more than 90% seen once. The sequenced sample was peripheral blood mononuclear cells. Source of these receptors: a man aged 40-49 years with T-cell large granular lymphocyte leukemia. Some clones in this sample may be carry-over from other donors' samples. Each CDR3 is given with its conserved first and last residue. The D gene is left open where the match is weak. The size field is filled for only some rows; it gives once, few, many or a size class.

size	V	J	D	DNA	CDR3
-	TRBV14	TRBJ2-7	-	TGTGCCAGCAGCCATGGCCCTTACGAGCAGTACTTC	CASSHGPYEQYF
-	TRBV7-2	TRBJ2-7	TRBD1	TGTGCCAGCAGCTCCAGACAGGGGACACCGGGCTACGAGCAGTACTTC	CASSSRQGTPGYEQYF
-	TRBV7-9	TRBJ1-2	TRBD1	TGTGCCAGCAGCTTAGGACAGGGTTTGGCAGGCTACACCTTC	CASSLGQGLAGYTF
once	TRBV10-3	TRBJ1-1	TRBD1	TGTGCCATCAGTGACCTGGGACAGGGGAACACTGAAGCTTTCTTT	CAISDLGQGNTEAFF
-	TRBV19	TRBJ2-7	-	TGTGCCAGTAGTACCAACTTCGGCGCTCCACAGTACTTC	CASSTNFGAPQYF
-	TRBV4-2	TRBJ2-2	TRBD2	TGTGCCAGCAGCCAAGAAGACTGGACTAGCGGGGGGGAGAACACCGGGGAGCTGTTTTTT	CASSQEDWTSGGENTGELFF
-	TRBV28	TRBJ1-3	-	TGTGCCAGCAGTTTACCCTCAGGGAAGGGAAACACCATATATTTT	CASSLPSGKGNTIYF
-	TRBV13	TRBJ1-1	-	TGTGCCAGCAGCTTATGGCAGGGGCGTGAAGCTTTCTTT	CASSLWQGREAFF
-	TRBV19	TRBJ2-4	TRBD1	TGTGCCAGTAGTATGGACAGGGGTAACATTCAGTACTTC	CASSMDRGNIQYF
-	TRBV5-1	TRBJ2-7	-	TGCGCCAGCAGCCTAATAACAGGGACGGCCTACGAGCAGTACTTC	CASSLITGTAYEQYF
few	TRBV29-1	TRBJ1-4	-	TGCAGCGTCCCGGGACCAGGGGAAAAACTGTTTTTT	CSVPGPGEKLFF
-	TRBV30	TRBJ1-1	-	TGTGCCTGGAGTGGGGTACTCCAAGGGACTGAAGCTTTCTTT	CAWSGVLQGTEAFF
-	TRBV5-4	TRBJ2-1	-	TGTGCCAGCAGCTTAATCGGCGGGGAAAATGAGCAGTTCTTC	CASSLIGGENEQFF
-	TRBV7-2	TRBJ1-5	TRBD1	TGTGCCAGCAGCAGGGGACAGGGGGGCAATCAGCCCCAGCATTTT	CASSRGQGGNQPQHF
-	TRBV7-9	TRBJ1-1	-	TGTGCCAGCAGCTTAGGGAGGCGAGGGAACACTGAAGCTTTCTTT	CASSLGRRGNTEAFF
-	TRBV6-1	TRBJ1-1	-	TGTGCCAGCACCTCTTACATAGGGGGCACTGAAGCTTTCTTT	CASTSYIGGTEAFF
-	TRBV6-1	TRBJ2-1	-	TGTGCCAGCAGTGAATTTGGCATGTATGAGCAGTTCTTC	CASSEFGMYEQFF
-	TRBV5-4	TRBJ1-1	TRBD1	TGTGCCAGCAGCTTGACAGGGGCTGAAGCTTTCTTT	CASSLTGAEAFF
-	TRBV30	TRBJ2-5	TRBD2	TGTGCCTCGAACAATCCCGGGACTAGCGGGGGGGCAAATCAAGAGACCCAGTACTTC	CASNNPGTSGGANQETQYF
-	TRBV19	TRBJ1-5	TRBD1	TGTGCCAGTAGTAGCCAGGGGGGAACAGTTCAGCCCCAGCATTTT	CASSSQGGTVQPQHF
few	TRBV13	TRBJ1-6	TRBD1	TGTGCCAGCAGCGAAGGGACCACGTTCAGGGGGCCCCTCCACTTT	CASSEGTTFRGPLHF
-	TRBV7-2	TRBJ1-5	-	TGTGCCAGCAGCTTAGGGCCGGGAGAATTCCGCGACCAGCATTTT	CASSLGPGEFRDQHF
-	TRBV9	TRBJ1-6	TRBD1	TGTGCCAGCAGCACAAAAGACGACAGGGCTTCACCCCTCCACTTT	CASSTKDDRASPLHF
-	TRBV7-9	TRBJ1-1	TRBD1	TGTGCCAGCAGCTATCCCGGGACAGGATTGAACACTGAAGCTTTCTTT	CASSYPGTGLNTEAFF
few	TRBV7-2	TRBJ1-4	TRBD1	TGTGCCAGCAGCCAACAGACAGGGATAAGAGAAAAACTGTTTTTT	CASSQQTGIREKLFF
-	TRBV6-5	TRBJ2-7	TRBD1	TGTGCCAGCAGAAAAACCCAGGGACAGGTCTACGAGCAGTACTTC	CASRKTQGQVYEQYF
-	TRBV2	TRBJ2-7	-	TGTGCCAGCACCCGGAACATCGGCACCTACGAGCAGTACTTC	CASTRNIGTYEQYF
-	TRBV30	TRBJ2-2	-	TGTGCCTGGATGGGCACCGGGGAGCTGTTTTTT	CAWMGTGELFF
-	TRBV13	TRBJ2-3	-	TGTGCCAGCAGCTCCAGGGAGGGCACAGATACGCAGTATTTT	CASSSREGTDTQYF
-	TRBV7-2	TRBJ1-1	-	TGTGCCAGCAGCTTAGTCGCAGGGGTGAACACTGAAGCTTTCTTT	CASSLVAGVNTEAFF
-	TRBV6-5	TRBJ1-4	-	TGTGCCAGCAGTTACTCGAAGGGAGAAAAACTGTTTTTT	CASSYSKGEKLFF
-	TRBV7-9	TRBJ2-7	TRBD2	TGTGCCAGCAGCTCTGGAAGTAGCGGGGGGCCGTCCTACGAGCAGTACTTC	CASSSGSSGGPSYEQYF
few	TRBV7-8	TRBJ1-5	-	TGTGCCAGCAGCTTAGGAGGAACCCATTGGGCCGATCAGCCCCAGCATTTT	CASSLGGTHWADQPQHF
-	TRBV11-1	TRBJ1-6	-	TGTGCCAGCAGCTGGGGCAGTGGAACGGTAGCCTATAATTCACCCCTCCACTTT	CASSWGSGTVAYNSPLHF
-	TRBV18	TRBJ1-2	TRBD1	TGTGCCAGCTCACCACCGTCACAGGGGACCTATGGCTACACCTTC	CASSPPSQGTYGYTF
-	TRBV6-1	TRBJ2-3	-	TGTGCCAGCAGTGAGGCCGTTCGGGACAAGGAGGCAGATACGCAGTATTTT	CASSEAVRDKEADTQYF
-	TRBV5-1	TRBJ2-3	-	TGCGCCAGCAGCCCGGAAACCGGGGCAGATACGCAGTATTTT	CASSPETGADTQYF
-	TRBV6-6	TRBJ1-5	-	TGTGCCAGCAGTTATTCAGGGGCAGGCAATCAGCCCCAGCATTTT	CASSYSGAGNQPQHF
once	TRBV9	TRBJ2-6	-	TGTGCCAGCAGCGTAGACGGGGGTGGGGCCAACGTCCTGACTTTC	CASSVDGGGANVLTF
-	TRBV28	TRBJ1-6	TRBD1	TGTGCCAGCAGACAGGGGATCAATTCACCCCTCCACTTT	CASRQGINSPLHF
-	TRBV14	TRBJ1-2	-	TGTGCCAGCAGCCTAACAGAGAACTATGGCTACACCTTC	CASSLTENYGYTF